The 12 T cell receptor beta chains reported below all come from one sample, sequenced in a study of T cell repertoires in cytomegalovirus infection. These TCRs are of unknown antigen specificity. MiXCR was run by TCRdb on the reads, yielding one entry per CDR3 protein. Of roughly 500,000 distinct CDR3 sequences listed, roughly a third were seen once; the top ten hold under 20%. The sample here was cultured PBMCs, taken from culture after CMV antigen stimulation. These receptors originate from a human donor in good health (CMV status not recorded). Some clones in this sample may be carry-over from other donors' samples.

The CDR3 nucleotides are TGTGCCAGCAGCCCCGGTAGGGCGTCTGAAAAACTGTTTTTT. This codes for CASSPGRASEKLFF. The rearrangement uses TRBV11-2 and TRBJ1-4, with D hard to call. The CDR3 sequence is 14 residues long. CDR1 is SGHAT, CDR2 FQNNGV, per germline. V gave up 5 bases and J gave up 7 bases, with 14 bases separating them.

This clonotype was picked up a small number of times. This sequence joins TRBV19 and TRBJ2-5, with TRBD2 as a possible D gene (6 bases). This CDR3 is built from 14 residues. Germline V gene data show CDR1 as LNHDA and CDR2 as SQIVND (reference sequence). Trimming shortened V by 2 bases and J by 4 bases, and 11 bases separated the two germline ends. CDR3 residues: CASSIILGGETQYF. The CDR3 region has the DNA TGTGCCAGTAGTATAATATTGGGGGGAGAGACCCAGTACTTC.

The chain recombines TRBV6-8 with TRBJ1-4, with D unclear. V was clipped by 6 bases and J by 4 bases, with 9 bases between them. From germline, CDR1 is MNHGY and CDR2 SAAAGT. The CDR3 runs to 13 residues. The CDR3 DNA is TGTGCCAGCAGCCGGCTGGGTAATGAAAAACTGTTTTTT. Protein product: CASSRLGNEKLFF.

V and J are TRBV28 and TRBJ2-7; 9 positions agree with TRBD1. Germline CDR1 and CDR2: MDHEN and SYDVKM. The CDR3 has 14 amino acids. The trim removed 3 bases at V and 2 bases at J, leaving 2 bases unmatched. Written as DNA, the CDR3 is TGTGCCAGCAGTTTTGGGGACAGGGCCTACGAGCAGTACTTC. It is translated as CASSFGDRAYEQYF.

The table lists this clonotype with a few counts. The J gene is TRBJ1-1, the V gene TRBV6-7; 9 nucleotides agree with TRBD1. TRBV6-7 is an open reading frame whose function is uncertain. V was pared by 6 bases and J by 2 bases, with 7 bases of the junction left unmatched. The CDR3 spans 15 residues. The CDR3 sequence: CASRRTGVPNTEAFF. The CDR3 DNA reads TGTGCCAGCAGGCGGACAGGGGTCCCAAACACTGAAGCTTTCTTT.

The J gene is TRBJ2-1, the V gene TRBV9, with D possibly TRBD2 on 6 matching bases. Trimming pared 1 base from V and 6 bases from J, leaving 17 bases between. The CDR3 runs 16 residues. Looked up from germline, CDR1 is SGDLS and CDR2 is YYNGEE. The CDR3 nucleotides read TGTGCCAGCAGCGTAATAGGGACTGCGTCTGCCAATGAGCAGTTCTTC. Translating it yields CASSVIGTASANEQFF.

The chain is built from TRBV7-2 and TRBJ1-5; TRBD1 agrees at 7 bases. From germline, CDR1 is SGHTA and CDR2 FQGNSA. This CDR3 comprises 15 residues. V gave up 5 bases and J gave up 0 bases; unmatched junction bases: 4. CDR3 residues: CASSPGGDSNQPQHF. The CDR3 DNA reads TGTGCCAGCAGCCCAGGGGGGGATAGCAATCAGCCCCAGCATTTT.

This clonotype was seen more than once but under ten times. The V call is TRBV7-9, the J call TRBJ2-1; D remains ambiguous. The V gene lost 3 bases and the J gene lost 8 bases, with 20 bases spanning the gap. The germline V gene has CDR1 SEHNR and CDR2 FQNEAQ (reference sequence). The CDR3 is made up of 16 amino acids. CDR3 nucleotides: TGTGCCAGCAGCTTTGGTGAGCGTTCAATTGGGGATGAGCAGTTCTTC. Translated: CASSFGERSIGDEQFF. The full variable domain, its missing parts supplied by reference TRBV7-9 and TRBJ2-1, is DTGVSQNPRHKITKRGQNVTFRCDPISEHNRLYWYRQTLGQGPEFLTYFQNEAQLEKSRLLSDRFSAERPKGSFSTLEIQRTEQGDSAMYLCASSFGERSIGDEQFFGPGTRLTVL.

The chain employs TRBV7-2 and TRBJ2-7; D perhaps matches TRBD2 (6 bases). Germline lookup yields CDR1 SGHTA and CDR2 FQGNSA. V was cut by 5 bases and J by 5 bases, with 16 bases left in between. The CDR3 consists of 14 residues. CDR3 DNA: TGTGCCAGCAGCACACCGAACGGAGGGAACGAGCAGTACTTC. Protein sequence: CASSTPNGGNEQYF.

The chain carries TRBV6-2 or TRBV6-3 and TRBJ1-5; tentative D call: TRBD1 (5 bases). CDR1 and CDR2 (germline): MNHEY, SVGEGT. The V end was cut by 5 bases, the J end by 4 bases, with 15 bases between. This CDR3 region has 15 residues. CDR3 protein: CASSNIRDPNQPQHF. CDR3 DNA: TGTGCCAGCAGTAACATCCGGGACCCGAATCAGCCCCAGCATTTT.

The sample holds a few counts of this clonotype. The chain recombines TRBV11-2 with TRBJ1-1; no reliable D call. From germline, CDR1 is SGHAT and CDR2 FQNNGV. This CDR3 has 14 amino acids. Trimming removed 5 bases from V and 0 bases from J, with 10 bases in between. As DNA, the CDR3 is TGTGCCAGCAGCATCAATCGGATGAACACTGAAGCTTTCTTT. It yields the protein CASSINRMNTEAFF. Full variable domain (missing parts from reference TRBV11-2 and TRBJ1-1): EAGVAQSPRYKIIEKRQSVAFWCNPISGHATLYWYQQILGQGPKLLIQFQNNGVVDDSQLPKDRFSAERLKGVDSTLKIQPAKLEDSAVYLCASSINRMNTEAFFGQGTRLTVV.

This clonotype showed up just a few times. The chain carries TRBV6-6 and TRBJ1-2; no definite D call. Between the trimmed V and J ends, which lost 6 bases and 0 bases, there was a span of 14 bases. Germline CDR1 and CDR2: MNHNY and SVGAGI (reference sequence). The length of the CDR3 is 15 residues. CDR3 protein: CASRENSIPNYGYTF. In DNA form, the CDR3 reads TGTGCCAGCAGAGAAAACAGCATACCTAACTATGGCTACACCTTC.